This T cell receptor beta chain was recorded in a study of T cells after yellow fever vaccination. Study summary: SMART-Seq v4 Ultra Low Input served to prepare low-cell-number fractions.

Germline V gene data show CDR1 as DFQATT and CDR2 as SNEGSKA (reference sequence). This CDR3 spans 11 amino acids. V lost 7 bases, J lost 12 bases, and 16 bases lay in between. Study-wide results and limits: After the booster, over 95% of CD4 and 75% to 90% of CD8 primary-response clones were re-detected. Clonotypes found in both CD4 and CD8 compartments made up a small share.

Generation of TCR cDNA used 5'RACE template switching (which added a universal primer site and UMIs). TCRdb reprocessed the 5' RACE reads with MiXCR, giving one entry per CDR3 protein. The repertoire consists of about 350,000 distinct CDR3 sequences, with 7% to 9% occurring once and the leading ten covering 17%. This clonotype was seen many times. Its antigen is not known. This TCR was sampled from a man aged 18 to 29 who received the YFV17D yellow fever vaccine. Sequencing was performed on PBMCs, taken more than 35 days after the first yellow fever vaccination. V and J are TRBV20-1 and TRBJ2-1; the D is unclear. The CDR3 nucleotides are TGCAGTGAGGCCTACGACAAGGGGCAGTTCTTC. Encoded protein: CSEAYDKGQFF.